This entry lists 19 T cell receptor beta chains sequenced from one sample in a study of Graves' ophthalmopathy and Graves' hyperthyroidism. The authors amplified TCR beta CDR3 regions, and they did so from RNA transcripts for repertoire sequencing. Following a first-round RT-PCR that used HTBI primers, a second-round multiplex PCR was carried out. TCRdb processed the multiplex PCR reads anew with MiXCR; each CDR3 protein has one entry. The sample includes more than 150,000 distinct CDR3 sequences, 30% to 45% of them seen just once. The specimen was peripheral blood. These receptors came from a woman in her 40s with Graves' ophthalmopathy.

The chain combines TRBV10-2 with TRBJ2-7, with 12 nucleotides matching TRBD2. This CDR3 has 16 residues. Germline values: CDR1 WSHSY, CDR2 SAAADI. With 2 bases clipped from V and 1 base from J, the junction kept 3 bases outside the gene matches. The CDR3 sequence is CASSEPGLAGSYEQYF. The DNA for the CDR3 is TGCGCCAGCAGTGAGCCTGGACTAGCGGGGTCCTACGAGCAGTACTTC.

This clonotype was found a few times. The CDR3 bases are TGTGCCAGCTCAGCCCGGGGACAGGGCTCGTACGAGCAGTACTTC. Translated, it gives CASSARGQGSYEQYF. The V call is TRBV18, the J call TRBJ2-7; TRBD1 agrees at 9 bases. Germline values: CDR1 KGHSH, CDR2 LQKENI. Germline trimming cut 5 bases from V and 4 bases from J; bases unmatched to any gene: 9. The CDR3 has 15 residues. The variable domain in full, with the rest retrieved from reference TRBV18 and TRBJ2-7, is NAGVMQNPRHLVRRRGQEARLRCSPMKGHSHVYWYRQLPEEGLKFMVYLQKENIIDESGMPKERFSAEFPKEGPSILRIQQVVRGDSAAYFCASSARGQGSYEQYFGPGTRLTVT.

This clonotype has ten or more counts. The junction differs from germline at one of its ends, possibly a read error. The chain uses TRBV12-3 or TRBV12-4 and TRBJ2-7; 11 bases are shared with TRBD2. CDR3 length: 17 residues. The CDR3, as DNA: TGTGCCAGCAGTTTATTCCTAGCGGGAGGATATACCTACGGGCAGTACTTC. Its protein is CASSLFLAGGYTYGQYF.

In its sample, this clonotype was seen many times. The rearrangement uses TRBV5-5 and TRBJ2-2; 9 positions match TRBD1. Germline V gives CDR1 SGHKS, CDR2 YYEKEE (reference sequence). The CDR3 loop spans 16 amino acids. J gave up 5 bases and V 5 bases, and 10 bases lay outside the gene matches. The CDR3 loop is CASRPSGTGRTGELFF. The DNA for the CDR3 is TGTGCCAGCAGGCCCTCCGGGACAGGGAGGACCGGGGAGCTGTTTTTT.

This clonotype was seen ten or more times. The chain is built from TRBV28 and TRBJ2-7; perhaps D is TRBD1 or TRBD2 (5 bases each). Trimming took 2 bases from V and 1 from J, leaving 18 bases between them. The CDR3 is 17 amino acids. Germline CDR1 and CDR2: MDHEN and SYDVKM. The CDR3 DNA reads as TGTGCCAGCAGTTTAGGGACCGCGACCGTGGGTTCCTACGAGCAGTACTTC. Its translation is CASSLGTATVGSYEQYF.

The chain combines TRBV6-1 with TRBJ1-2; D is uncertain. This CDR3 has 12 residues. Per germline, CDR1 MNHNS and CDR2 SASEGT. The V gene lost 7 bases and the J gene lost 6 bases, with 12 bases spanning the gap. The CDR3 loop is CASTPGLDGYTF. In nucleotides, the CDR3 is TGTGCCAGCACCCCCGGGCTGGATGGCTACACCTTC.

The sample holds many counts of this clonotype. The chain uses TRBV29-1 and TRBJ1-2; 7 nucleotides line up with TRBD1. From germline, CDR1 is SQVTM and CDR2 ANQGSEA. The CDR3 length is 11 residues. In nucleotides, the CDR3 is TGCGGACAGGAGTCTAACTATGGCTACACCTTC. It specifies CGQESNYGYTF.

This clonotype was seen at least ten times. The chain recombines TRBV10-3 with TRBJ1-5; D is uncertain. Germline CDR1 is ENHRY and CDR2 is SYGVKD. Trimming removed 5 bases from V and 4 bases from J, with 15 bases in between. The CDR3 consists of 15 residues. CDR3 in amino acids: CAISNVEPPNQPQHF. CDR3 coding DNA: TGTGCCATCAGTAACGTCGAACCCCCTAATCAGCCCCAGCATTTT.

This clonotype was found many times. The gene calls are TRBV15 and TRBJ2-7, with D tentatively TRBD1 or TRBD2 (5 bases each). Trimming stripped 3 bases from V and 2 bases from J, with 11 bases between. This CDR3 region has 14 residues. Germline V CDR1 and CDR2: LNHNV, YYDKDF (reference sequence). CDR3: CATSRGDRAYEQYF. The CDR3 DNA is TGTGCCACCAGCAGGGGGGACCGAGCCTACGAGCAGTACTTC.

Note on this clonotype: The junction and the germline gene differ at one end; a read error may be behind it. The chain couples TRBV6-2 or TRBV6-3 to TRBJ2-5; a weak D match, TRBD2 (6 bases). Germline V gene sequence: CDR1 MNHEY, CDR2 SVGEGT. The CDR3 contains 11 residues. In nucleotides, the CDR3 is TGTGCCAGCAGTTTGTCTAGCGTTACCCACTTC. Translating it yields CASSLSSVTHF.

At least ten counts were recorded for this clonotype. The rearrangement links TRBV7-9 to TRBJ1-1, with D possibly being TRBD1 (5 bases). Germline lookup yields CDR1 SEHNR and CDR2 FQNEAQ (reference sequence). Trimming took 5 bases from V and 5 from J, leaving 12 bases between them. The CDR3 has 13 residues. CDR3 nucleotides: TGTGCCAGCAGCCCACAGGAGTTAACTGAAGCTTTCTTT. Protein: CASSPQELTEAFF.

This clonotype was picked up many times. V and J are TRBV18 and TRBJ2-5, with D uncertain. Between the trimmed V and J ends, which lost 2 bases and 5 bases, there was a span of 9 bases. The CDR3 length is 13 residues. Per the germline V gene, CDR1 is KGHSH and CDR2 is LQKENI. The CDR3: CASSPVLSETQYF. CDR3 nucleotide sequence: TGTGCCAGCTCACCAGTTCTTTCGGAGACCCAGTACTTC. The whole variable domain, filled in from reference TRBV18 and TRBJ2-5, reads NAGVMQNPRHLVRRRGQEARLRCSPMKGHSHVYWYRQLPEEGLKFMVYLQKENIIDESGMPKERFSAEFPKEGPSILRIQQVVRGDSAAYFCASSPVLSETQYFGPGTRLLVL.

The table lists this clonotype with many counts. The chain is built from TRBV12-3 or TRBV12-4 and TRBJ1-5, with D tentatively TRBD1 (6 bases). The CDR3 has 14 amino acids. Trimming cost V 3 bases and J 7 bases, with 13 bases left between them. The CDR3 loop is CASSLGGPGQPQHF. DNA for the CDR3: TGTGCCAGCAGTTTGGGGGGCCCCGGGCAGCCCCAGCATTTT.

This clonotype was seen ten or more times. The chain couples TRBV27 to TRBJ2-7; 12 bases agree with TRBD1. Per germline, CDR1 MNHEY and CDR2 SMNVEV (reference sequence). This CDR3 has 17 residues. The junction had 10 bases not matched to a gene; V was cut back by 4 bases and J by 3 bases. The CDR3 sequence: CASSYPPGQGAFYEQYF. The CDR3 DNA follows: TGTGCCAGCAGTTACCCCCCGGGACAGGGGGCCTTCTACGAGCAGTACTTC.

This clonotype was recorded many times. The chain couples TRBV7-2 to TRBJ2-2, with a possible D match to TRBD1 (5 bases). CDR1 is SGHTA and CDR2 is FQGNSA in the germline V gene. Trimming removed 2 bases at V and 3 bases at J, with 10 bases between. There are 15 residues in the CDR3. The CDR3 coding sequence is TGTGCCAGCAGCTTACTAGGGGTGGACACCGGGGAGCTGTTTTTT. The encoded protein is CASSLLGVDTGELFF.

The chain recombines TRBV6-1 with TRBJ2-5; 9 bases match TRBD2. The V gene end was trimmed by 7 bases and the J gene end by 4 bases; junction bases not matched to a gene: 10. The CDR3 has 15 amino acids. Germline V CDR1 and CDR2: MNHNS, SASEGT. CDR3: CASNGGGRARETQYF. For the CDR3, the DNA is TGTGCCAGCAACGGCGGCGGGAGGGCCCGAGAGACCCAGTACTTC.

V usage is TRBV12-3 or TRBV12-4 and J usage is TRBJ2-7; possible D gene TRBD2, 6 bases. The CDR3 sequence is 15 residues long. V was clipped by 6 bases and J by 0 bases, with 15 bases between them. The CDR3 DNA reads TGTGCCAGCAGCTGGGACTCGGCTACCTCCTACGAGCAGTACTTC. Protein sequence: CASSWDSATSYEQYF.

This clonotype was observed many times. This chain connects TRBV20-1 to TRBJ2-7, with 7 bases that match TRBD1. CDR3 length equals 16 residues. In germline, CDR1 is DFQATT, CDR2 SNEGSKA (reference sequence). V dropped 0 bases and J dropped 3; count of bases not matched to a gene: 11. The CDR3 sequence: CSARETTTGVRYEQYF. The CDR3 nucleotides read TGCAGTGCTAGAGAGACCACCACAGGGGTCCGCTACGAGCAGTACTTC.

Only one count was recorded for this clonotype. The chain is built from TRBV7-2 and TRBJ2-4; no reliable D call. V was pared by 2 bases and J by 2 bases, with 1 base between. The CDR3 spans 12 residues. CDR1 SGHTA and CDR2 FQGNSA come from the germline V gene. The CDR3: CASSLTKNIQYF. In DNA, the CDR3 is TGTGCCAGCAGCTTAACCAAAAACATTCAGTACTTC.